This T cell receptor beta chain was sequenced for a study of CD8 T cells in ankylosing spondylitis. TCRdb itself ran the 5' RACE reads through MiXCR, one entry per CDR3 protein. The table has around 150,000 distinct CDR3 sequences, roughly 44% seen once. From germline, CDR1 is SGHRS and CDR2 YFSETQ. V was clipped by 4 bases and J by 4 bases, with 9 bases between them. The CDR3 contains 13 residues. Specimen: synovial fluid, either unsorted or a sorted T cell fraction (not recorded which). This clonotype originated in a male donor with ankylosing spondylitis. This chain joins TRBV5-1 and TRBJ2-1, with D tentatively TRBD2 (5 bases). The CDR3 nucleotides are TGCGCCAGCAGCATTGGACTGTACAATGAGCAGTTCTTC. Residues: CASSIGLYNEQFF.